This T cell receptor (beta chain) appears in the sequencing data of a study of TIL therapy for anti-PD-1-resistant metastatic lung cancer. On the study more broadly: Tumor harvest preceded PD-1/PD-L1 blockade, followed by nivolumab treatment. Median patient age was 54, ranging about 35-80 years.

Regarding the study as a whole: Treatment-naive, never-smoker and oncogene-addicted patients were overrepresented in this highly selected cohort.

The libraries were made with immunoSEQ v3. Libraries were prepared by immunoSEQ multiplex PCR; TCRdb keeps only in-frame clonotypes and omits some of them. The sample lists some 60,000 clones, roughly 70% occurring once. Stated time point: pre-treatment sample, taken before nivolumab and TIL therapy. For this clone: Its antigen is currently unknown.

From germline, CDR1 is WSHSY and CDR2 SAAADI. This CDR3 has 11 amino acids. Trimming pared 3 bases from V and 0 bases from J, leaving 0 bases between. This rearrangement joins TRBV10-2 to TRBJ2-7; D ambiguous. This material consisted of blood, taken at baseline. The source of this sequence is a person aged 25-79 years with non-small cell lung cancer. The CDR3 loop reads CASSDSYEQYF. The CDR3 DNA reads as TGCGCCAGCAGTGACTCCTACGAGCAGTACTTC.